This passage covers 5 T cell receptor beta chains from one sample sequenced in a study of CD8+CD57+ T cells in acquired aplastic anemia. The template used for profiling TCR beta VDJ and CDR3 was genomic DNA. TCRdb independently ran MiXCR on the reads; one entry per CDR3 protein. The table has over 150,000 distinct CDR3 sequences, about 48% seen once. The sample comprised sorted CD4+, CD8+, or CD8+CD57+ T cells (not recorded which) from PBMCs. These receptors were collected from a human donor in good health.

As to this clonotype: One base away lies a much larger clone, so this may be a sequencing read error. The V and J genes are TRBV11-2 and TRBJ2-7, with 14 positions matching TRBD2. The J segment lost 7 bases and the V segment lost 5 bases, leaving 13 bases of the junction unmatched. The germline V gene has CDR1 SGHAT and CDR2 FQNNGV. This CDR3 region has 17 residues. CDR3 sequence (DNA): TGTGCCAGCAGCCTTCGGACTAGCGGGGGGCCGTACAATGAGCAGTACTTC. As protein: CASSLRTSGGPYNEQYF.

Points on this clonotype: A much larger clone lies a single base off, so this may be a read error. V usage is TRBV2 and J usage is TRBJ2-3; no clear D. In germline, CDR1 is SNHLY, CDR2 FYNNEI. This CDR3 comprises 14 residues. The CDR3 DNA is TGTGCCAGCAGTGAAATGGCAGGCACAGATGCGCAGTATTTT. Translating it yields CASSEMAGTDAQYF.

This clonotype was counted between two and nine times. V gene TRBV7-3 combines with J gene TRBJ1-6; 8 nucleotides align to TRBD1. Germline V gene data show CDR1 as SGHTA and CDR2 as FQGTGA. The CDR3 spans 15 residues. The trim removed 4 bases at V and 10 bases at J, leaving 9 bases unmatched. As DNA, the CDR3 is TGTGCCAGCAGCTCGGACAGGGAGCGGGGATCACCCCTCCACTTT. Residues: CASSSDRERGSPLHF.

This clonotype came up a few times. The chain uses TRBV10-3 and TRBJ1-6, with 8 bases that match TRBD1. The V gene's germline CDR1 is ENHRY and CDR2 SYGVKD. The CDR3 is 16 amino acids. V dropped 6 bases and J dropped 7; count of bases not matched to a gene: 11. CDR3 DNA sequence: TGTGCCATCAGAGACGTCGGACAGGGCCGAAATTCACCCCTCCACTTT. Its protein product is CAIRDVGQGRNSPLHF.

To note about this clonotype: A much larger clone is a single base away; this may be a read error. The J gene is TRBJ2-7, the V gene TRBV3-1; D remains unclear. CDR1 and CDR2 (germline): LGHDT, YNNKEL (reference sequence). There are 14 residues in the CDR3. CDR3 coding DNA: TGTGCCAGCAGCCGACAACCCACGGTCTACGAGCGGTACTTC. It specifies CASSRQPTVYERYF.